This entry lists 26 T cell receptor beta chains sequenced from one sample in a study of T cells in Graves' hyperthyroidism and ophthalmopathy. From RNA transcripts, TCR beta CDR3 regions were amplified. Primed by the HTBI set, a first-round RT-PCR was run on the TCR CDR3. TCRdb reprocessed the multiplex PCR reads via MiXCR and lists one record per CDR3 protein. The sample comprises 370,000 or so distinct CDR3 sequences, around 25% of which are singletons, and more than 60% rests with the top ten. The specimen was blood. The receptors come from a man aged 50 to 59 with Graves' hyperthyroidism.

This rearrangement joins TRBV20-1 to TRBJ2-1; D is unresolved. Germline V gene data show CDR1 as DFQATT and CDR2 as SNEGSKA (reference sequence). Between the trimmed V and J ends, which lost 1 base and 8 bases, there was a span of 6 bases. The CDR3 loop spans 11 amino acids. The CDR3 here is CSARVGYEQFF. The CDR3 nucleotides are TGCAGTGCTAGAGTGGGCTATGAGCAGTTCTTC.

The V gene is TRBV13, the J gene TRBJ2-3; 10 bases match TRBD1. Germline CDR1 reads PRHDT; CDR2 reads FYEKMQ (reference sequence). Trimming at V came to 6 bases and at J to 3 bases, leaving 6 bases not matched to a gene. The CDR3 length is 15 residues. The CDR3 sequence is CASRSTGGLTDTQYF. The CDR3 DNA is TGTGCCAGCAGGTCGACAGGGGGCTTGACAGATACGCAGTATTTT.

The rearrangement uses TRBV24-1 and TRBJ2-2, with 7 nucleotides matching TRBD1. Germline CDR1 and CDR2: KGHDR and SFDVKD. This CDR3 contains 13 residues. V was pared by 8 bases and J by 6 bases, with 5 bases of the junction left unmatched. In DNA form, the CDR3 reads TGTGCCACCAACAGGGGTTTCTCCGGGGAGCTGTTTTTT. This gives the protein CATNRGFSGELFF.

This clonotype turned up a few times. The chain combines TRBV24-1 with TRBJ2-5, with 9 bases aligning to TRBD1. Germline values: CDR1 KGHDR, CDR2 SFDVKD. V gave up 4 bases and J gave up 3 bases; unmatched junction bases: 5. The CDR3 is 15 amino acids. The CDR3 loop reads CATSEIGQGKETQYF. The DNA of the CDR3 is TGTGCCACCAGTGAAATCGGACAGGGGAAAGAGACCCAGTACTTC.

This clonotype was observed a handful of times. The V and J genes are TRBV25-1 and TRBJ2-5; 9 bases line up with TRBD1. V lost 1 base and J lost 6; bases outside the gene matches: 6. This CDR3 contains 15 residues. In germline, CDR1 is MGHDK, CDR2 SYGVNS. The CDR3 spells CASSEWTGVRQTQYF. The DNA of the CDR3 is TGTGCCAGCAGTGAATGGACAGGGGTAAGGCAGACCCAGTACTTC.

This clonotype was counted at least ten times. This sequence joins TRBV7-2 and TRBJ2-7; no firm D call. Deletions cut 4 bases from V and 1 base from J, with 14 bases between. Germline V gives CDR1 SGHTA, CDR2 FQGNSA. There are 15 residues in the CDR3. CDR3 sequence reads: CASSSPTPPSYEQYF. CDR3 DNA: TGTGCCAGCAGCTCACCCACCCCCCCATCCTACGAGCAGTACTTC.

This clonotype has only a few counts. The V and J genes are TRBV18 and TRBJ1-4; tentatively, D is TRBD1 (5 bases). Trimming shortened V by 1 base and J by 1 base, and 7 bases separated the two germline ends. In germline, CDR1 is KGHSH, CDR2 LQKENI. The CDR3 is 15 residues long. The CDR3 DNA reads TGTGCCAGCTCACCACGCGGGGGAACTAATGAAAAACTGTTTTTT. As protein: CASSPRGGTNEKLFF.

V usage is TRBV12-3 or TRBV12-4 and J usage is TRBJ2-5; D gene unclear. The ends were cut back, 9 bases at V and 0 bases at J, with 11 bases in the middle. CDR3 length: 13 residues. CDR3 DNA sequence: TGTGCCAGTTTAAGGGCCAACCAAGAGACCCAGTACTTC. It translates to CASLRANQETQYF.

The rearrangement joins TRBV3-1 to TRBJ1-1; 8 bases fit TRBD1. The V gene's germline CDR1 is LGHDT and CDR2 YNNKEL (reference sequence). The CDR3 is made up of 14 amino acids. The J segment lost 3 bases and the V segment lost 4 bases, leaving 4 bases of the junction unmatched. Here the CDR3 DNA reads TGTGCCAGCAGCCGACAGGGGTGGGACACTGAAGCTTTCTTT. Translation: CASSRQGWDTEAFF.

There are many counts of this clonotype. The chain combines TRBV11-2 with TRBJ2-3; D tentatively fits TRBD1 or TRBD2 (5 bases each). The germline gives CDR1 SGHAT, CDR2 FQNNGV. CDR3 size: 13 residues. V gave up 0 bases and J gave up 6 bases, with 7 bases separating them. The CDR3 here is CASSLDREDTQYF. CDR3 in DNA: TGTGCCAGCAGCTTAGACAGGGAGGATACGCAGTATTTT.

This clonotype was counted between two and nine times. The rearrangement links TRBV7-8 to TRBJ2-2; TRBD2 aligns across 7 bases. There are 17 residues in the CDR3. Trimming cost V 5 bases and J 6 bases; bases outside gene matches: 15. From germline, CDR1 is SGHVS and CDR2 FQNEAQ. The CDR3 DNA reads TGTGCCAGCAGCACTGGTGGGCCGGGACTAACGTCCGGGGAGCTGTTTTTT. This sequence encodes CASSTGGPGLTSGELFF.

The rearrangement links TRBV3-1 to TRBJ2-5; D is unclear. Looked up from germline, CDR1 is LGHDT and CDR2 is YNNKEL (reference sequence). V was clipped by 6 bases and J by 7 bases, with 18 bases between them. CDR3 length: 14 amino acids. DNA of the CDR3: TGTGCCAGCAGTCGCGCGTCGACGTCGGGGACCCAGTACTTC. Protein product: CASSRASTSGTQYF.

A note on this clonotype: This may be a read error, as it is one base from a much larger clone. The chain employs TRBV28 and TRBJ2-7; 10 bases are shared with TRBD2. The CDR3 contains 15 residues. Germline V gene data show CDR1 as MDHEN and CDR2 as SYDVKM. The ends lost 5 bases at V and 7 bases at J; junction bases unmatched: 11. This chain's CDR3 is CASSPRGLAGAEQYF. CDR3 bases: TGTGCCAGCAGTCCTAGAGGCCTAGCGGGAGCTGAGCAGTACTTC.

Note on this clonotype: One base away lies a much larger clone, so this may be a sequencing read error. The CDR3: CASSVALRDEQFF. The CDR3 coding sequence is TGTGCCAGCAGCGTAGCGTTGAGGGATGAGCAGTTCTTC. The chain is built from TRBV7-9 and TRBJ2-1; D is perhaps TRBD2 (5 bases). The CDR3 extends over 13 amino acids. In germline, CDR1 is SEHNR, CDR2 FQNEAQ (reference sequence).

V gene TRBV5-1 combines with J gene TRBJ2-7, with D perhaps matching TRBD2 (5 bases). Trimming took 4 bases from V and 7 from J, leaving 15 bases between them. The CDR3 runs to 13 residues. Germline lookup yields CDR1 SGHRS and CDR2 YFSETQ. CDR3 DNA: TGCGCCAGCAGCCCGGGCGGGTTGGAGGAGCAGTACTTC. Its translation is CASSPGGLEEQYF.

The chain links TRBV7-3 to TRBJ1-5; TRBD1 might be the D (5 bases). V gave up 4 bases and J gave up 8 bases, with 15 bases separating them. The CDR3 consists of 14 residues. From germline, CDR1 is SGHTA and CDR2 FQGTGA. CDR3 in DNA: TGTGCCAGCAGCTCGAGGGGTGCGATGGAGCCCCAGCATTTT. As protein: CASSSRGAMEPQHF.

The rearrangement uses TRBV24-1 and TRBJ2-5; TRBD1 matches 8 bases. CDR3 size: 15 residues. Germline V gene lookup returns CDR1 KGHDR and CDR2 SFDVKD. The trim removed 9 bases at V and 2 bases at J, leaving 10 bases unmatched. The CDR3 DNA reads as TGTGCCACCGGAGCTAAAGGGACAGGACAAGAGACCCAGTACTTC. It codes for CATGAKGTGQETQYF.

Many counts were recorded for this clonotype. V and J are TRBV20-1 and TRBJ2-5, with TRBD2 matching 7 bases. CDR3 length equals 12 residues. The ends lost 6 bases at V and 4 bases at J; junction bases unmatched: 5. Germline assignment: CDR1 DFQATT and CDR2 SNEGSKA (reference sequence). The CDR3 coding sequence is TGCAGTGCAGAATTAGCGGGAGAGACCCAGTACTTC. Its translation: CSAELAGETQYF.

The V call is TRBV3-1, the J call TRBJ1-2, with TRBD1 matching 7 bases. The germline gives CDR1 LGHDT, CDR2 YNNKEL (reference sequence). V gave up 3 bases and J gave up 5 bases; unmatched junction bases: 3. The CDR3 contains 13 residues. Written as DNA, the CDR3 is TGTGCCAGCAGCCATCCGACAGGGTATGGCTACACCTTC. Protein product: CASSHPTGYGYTF.

The chain combines TRBV20-1 with TRBJ2-3, with D tentatively TRBD2 (5 bases). CDR1 and CDR2 from the germline V gene are DFQATT and SNEGSKA (reference sequence). This CDR3 comprises 16 residues. Trimming took 6 bases from V and 6 from J, leaving 25 bases between them. Written as DNA, the CDR3 is TGCAGTGCCCCCCGTGGCGGCGCTCAAGGGAGCGATACGCAGTATTTT. Translation: CSAPRGGAQGSDTQYF.

V gene TRBV6-1 combines with J gene TRBJ1-2; 7 nucleotides match TRBD1. The CDR3 has 13 residues. Trimming removed 10 bases from V and 0 bases from J; junction bases left unmatched: 5. Germline V gene lookup returns CDR1 MNHNS and CDR2 SASEGT. For the CDR3, the DNA is TGTGCCATACGGGACAGTCCTAACTATGGCTACACCTTC. This encodes CAIRDSPNYGYTF.

This clonotype appeared many times. CDR3 loop: CASSALRGQGKTQYF. The CDR3 nucleotides are TGTGCCAGCAGCGCTCTTCGGGGACAGGGAAAGACCCAGTACTTC. This rearrangement joins TRBV7-8 to TRBJ2-5; 9 nucleotides agree with TRBD1. The CDR3 is made up of 15 amino acids. Trimming cost V 5 bases and J 6 bases; bases outside gene matches: 10. Germline V gene lookup returns CDR1 SGHVS and CDR2 FQNEAQ.

This clonotype came up many times. This chain uses TRBV7-8 with TRBJ2-7; D gene ambiguous. Germline CDR1 reads SGHVS; CDR2 reads FQNEAQ. The germline V and J ends were trimmed by 6 bases and 3 bases, with 9 bases remaining between them. This CDR3 has 12 amino acids. In DNA, the CDR3 is TGTGCCAGCAGTAAAGTGCTCTACGAGCAGTACTTC. Encoded protein: CASSKVLYEQYF.

The chain links TRBV11-2 to TRBJ1-3; D is unresolved. The germline V gene has CDR1 SGHAT and CDR2 FQNNGV. V lost 7 bases and J lost 0, with 13 bases in between. CDR3 length: 15 amino acids. CDR3 coding DNA: TGTGCCAGCACCCCTAGGGAGAGCTCTGGAAACACCATATATTTT. Translation gives CASTPRESSGNTIYF.

This chain connects TRBV12-5 to TRBJ2-1; D unresolved. This CDR3 spans 12 amino acids. Trimming stripped 0 bases from V and 11 bases from J, with 8 bases between. Germline values: CDR1 LGHNT, CDR2 FRNRAP. CDR3 region: CASGLVPRKQFF. CDR3 nucleotide sequence: TGTGCTAGTGGTTTGGTCCCTAGAAAGCAGTTCTTC.

The chain couples TRBV18 to TRBJ2-7; 7 positions match TRBD2. The J segment lost 3 bases and the V segment lost 0 bases, leaving 8 bases of the junction unmatched. The CDR3 has 16 amino acids. Germline CDR1 is KGHSH and CDR2 is LQKENI. The chain's CDR3 is CASSPPTNRGDYEQYF. In DNA, the CDR3 is TGTGCCAGCTCACCACCTACGAATCGGGGGGACTACGAGCAGTACTTC.